The TCR beta chain under discussion was sequenced for a study of blood T cell repertoires in COVID-19. This CDR3 has 17 amino acids. V lost 0 bases, J lost 1 base, and 4 bases stayed unmatched. CDR1 and CDR2 from the germline V gene are ENHRY and SYGVKD. Libraries were prepared by immunoSEQ multiplex PCR; TCRdb keeps only in-frame clonotypes and omits some of them. The sample contains 100,000 or so clones, roughly 87% of which appear only once. This clone appeared once. The source of this sequence is an older woman with acute or convalescent COVID-19. V is TRBV10-3 and J is TRBJ2-3, with TRBD2 matching over 10 bases. The sequencing input was peripheral blood. CDR3 loop: CAISESIGTSGTDTQYF. DNA of the CDR3: TGTGCCATCAGTGAGTCGATAGGGACTAGCGGCACAGATACGCAGTATTTT.